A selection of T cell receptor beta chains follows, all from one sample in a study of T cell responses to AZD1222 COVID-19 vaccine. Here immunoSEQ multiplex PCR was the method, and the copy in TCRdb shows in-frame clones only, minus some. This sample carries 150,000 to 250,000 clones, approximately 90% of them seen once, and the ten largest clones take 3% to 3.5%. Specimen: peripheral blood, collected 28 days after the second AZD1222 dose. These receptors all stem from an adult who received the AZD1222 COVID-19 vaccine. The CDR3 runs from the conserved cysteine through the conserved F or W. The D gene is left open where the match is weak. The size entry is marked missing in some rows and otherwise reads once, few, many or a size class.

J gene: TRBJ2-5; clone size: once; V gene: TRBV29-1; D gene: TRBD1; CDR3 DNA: TGCAGCGTTCTGGACAGGCGAATCCAAGAGACCCAGTACTTC; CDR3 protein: CSVLDRRIQETQYF
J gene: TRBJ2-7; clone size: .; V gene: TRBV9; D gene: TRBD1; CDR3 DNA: TGTGCCAGCAGCACAGGGGGGAATTCCTACGAGCAGTACTTC; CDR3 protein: CASSTGGNSYEQYF
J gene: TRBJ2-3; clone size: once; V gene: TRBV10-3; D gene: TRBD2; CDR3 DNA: TGTGCCACCGAGGGCCTAGCGGGCACAGATACGCAGTATTTT; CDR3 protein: CATEGLAGTDTQYF
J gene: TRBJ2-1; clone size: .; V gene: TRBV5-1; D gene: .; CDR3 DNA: TGCGCCAGCAGCACCTCTCGGGAGCAGTTCTTC; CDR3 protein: CASSTSREQFF
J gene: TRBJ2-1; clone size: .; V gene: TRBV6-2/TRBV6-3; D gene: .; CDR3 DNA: TGTGCCAGCAGCTCCCGGTCTGAGCAGTTCTTC; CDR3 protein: CASSSRSEQFF
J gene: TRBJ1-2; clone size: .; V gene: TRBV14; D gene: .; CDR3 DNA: TGTGCCAGCAGCCCGTCGTTTGTGTATGGCTACACCTTC; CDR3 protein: CASSPSFVYGYTF
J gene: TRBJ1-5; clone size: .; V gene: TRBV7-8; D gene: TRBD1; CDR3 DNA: TGTGCCAGCAGCGGGGACAGGGTTCAGCCCCAGCATTTT; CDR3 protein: CASSGDRVQPQHF
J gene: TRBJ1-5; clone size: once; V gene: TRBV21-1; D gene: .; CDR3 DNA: TGTGCCAGAAAACACAGGGGGCGAAGGAATCAGCCCCAGCATTTT; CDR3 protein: CARKHRGRRNQPQHF
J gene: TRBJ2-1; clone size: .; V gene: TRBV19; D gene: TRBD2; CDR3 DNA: TGTGCCAGTAGACCTGGACTAGCGGGAGCGCGGAATGAGCAGTTCTTC; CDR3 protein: CASRPGLAGARNEQFF
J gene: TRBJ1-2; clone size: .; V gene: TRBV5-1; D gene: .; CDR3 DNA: TGCGCCAGCAAGGGGGATGGGGTTGGTGGCTACACCTTC; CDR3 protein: CASKGDGVGGYTF